Listed below are T cell receptor beta chains from one sample, sequenced in a study of regulatory T cells in long-lasting Graves disease. Each CDR3 protein is one row after TCRdb ran MiXCR on the multiplex PCR reads. The repertoire holds under 450,000 distinct CDR3 sequences, about 23% seen once, with around 30% in the top ten. Sequenced here: peripheral blood mononuclear cells (PBMCs), sampled when the disease was refractory, from a patient treated with antithyroid drugs. The receptors originated from a woman aged 40 to 50 with Graves disease. Both conserved end residues are part of each CDR3. A D gene is named only where the DNA matches it firmly. Clone size, where shown, is once, few, many, or a class for clones that have expanded.

cdr3_nt	cdr3_aa	d_call	clone_size	v_call	j_call
TGTGCCGGATCCTTAGCCAACTATGGCTACACCTTC	CAGSLANYGYTF	-	-	TRBV10-3	TRBJ1-2
TGTGCCAGCAGTGAATTGCTGGGGCCTCCTAACTATGGCTACACCTTC	CASSELLGPPNYGYTF	-	many	TRBV2	TRBJ1-2
TGTGCCAGCAGCTTATGGGGTCCTCCGTCTGGAGCTTTCTTT	CASSLWGPPSGAFF	-	many	TRBV7-3	TRBJ1-1
TGTGCCAGCAGTTTATTGGCAGGGGGCCCCTACGAGCAGTACTTC	CASSLLAGGPYEQYF	TRBD1	many	TRBV28	TRBJ2-7
TGCAGCATTTCCGGGACAGGAGGGGAGACCCAGTACTTC	CSISGTGGETQYF	TRBD1	many	TRBV29-1	TRBJ2-5
TGCAGTGCTAGGAAGGGTAGGGCGGCGGTCAATGAGCAGTTCTTC	CSARKGRAAVNEQFF	-	few	TRBV20-1	TRBJ2-1
TGCGCCAGCAGCCGCGGGAGATCCATCGAGCAGTACTTC	CASSRGRSIEQYF	TRBD2	-	TRBV4-1	TRBJ2-7
TGTGCCAGCAGCGCTTTACAGGGTACCGGGGAGCTGTTTTTT	CASSALQGTGELFF	-	few	TRBV9	TRBJ2-2
TGTGCCAGCAGTCCCGGAGACTCTGGGGCCAACGTCCTGACTTTC	CASSPGDSGANVLTF	-	many	TRBV28	TRBJ2-6
TGTGCCAGCAGCTTGGGTCAGGCAGGCCCCTATGTCGAAGCTTTCTTT	CASSLGQAGPYVEAFF	-	few	TRBV5-6	TRBJ1-1
TGTGCCAGCAGGGGGACAGGGTGGGAGACCCAGTACTTC	CASRGTGWETQYF	TRBD1	many	TRBV28	TRBJ2-5
TGTGCCAGCAGTGCCGCTAGCGGGAGCACCGGGGAGCTGTTTTTT	CASSAASGSTGELFF	TRBD2	many	TRBV12-3/TRBV12-4	TRBJ2-2
TGTGCCAGCAGCGGGTCTGGGATAGGCCGGGGACATAATTCACCCCTCCACTTT	CASSGSGIGRGHNSPLHF	-	many	TRBV27	TRBJ1-6
TGTGCCAGCAGCTTACGGCCGTCCCGGGACAGGGGGCGTAGCACAGATACGCAGTATTTT	CASSLRPSRDRGRSTDTQYF	TRBD1	once	TRBV5-5	TRBJ2-3
TGTGCCAGCAGCCTGACAGCAAAAGTTCAAAACATTCAGTACTTC	CASSLTAKVQNIQYF	-	few	TRBV6-1	TRBJ2-4
TGTGCCAGCTCACTTCAGGGGTGGAATTCACCCCTCCACTTT	CASSLQGWNSPLHF	-	-	TRBV18	TRBJ1-6
TGTGCCAGCAGCTTAGGTGCGGGAGGGTACAATGAGCAGTTCTTC	CASSLGAGGYNEQFF	TRBD2	many	TRBV11-2	TRBJ2-1
TGCAGTCTCATGGGACTAGCGGGGGAGAGCTCCTACGAGCAGTACTTC	CSLMGLAGESSYEQYF	TRBD2	few	TRBV20-1	TRBJ2-7
TGCAGCGTTGAAGATGTATTAGAGGGAAACTATGGCTACACCTTC	CSVEDVLEGNYGYTF	-	many	TRBV29-1	TRBJ1-2
TGCAGCGTTCAATACGGCACAGATACGCAGTATTTT	CSVQYGTDTQYF	-	-	TRBV29-1	TRBJ2-3